What follows are 28 T cell receptor beta chains derived from one specimen sequenced in a study of tumor-infiltrating lymphocytes in oesophageal squamous cell carcinoma. TCRdb called the PCR reads again in MiXCR, with one record for every CDR3 protein. The sample has about 14,000 distinct CDR3 sequences, roughly half seen once; the top ten hold under 50%. Input material: blood. These receptors were taken from a male donor with esophageal squamous cell carcinoma.

This clonotype was found many times. The V gene is TRBV7-9, the J gene TRBJ1-1; D is undetermined. Trimming cost V 0 bases and J 4 bases, with 9 bases left between them. From germline, CDR1 is SEHNR and CDR2 FQNEAQ (reference sequence). The CDR3 loop spans 14 amino acids. The CDR3 protein is CASSLASDGTEAFF. The CDR3 DNA follows: TGTGCCAGCAGCTTAGCCTCAGATGGCACTGAAGCTTTCTTT.

Only a few counts were recorded for this clonotype. The rearrangement joins TRBV7-8 to TRBJ1-5; D not resolved. This CDR3 has 14 amino acids. Germline V gene data show CDR1 as SGHVS and CDR2 as FQNEAQ. V lost 2 bases and J 5 bases, leaving 10 bases between the germline ends. The CDR3 spells CASSLRQLDQPQHF. The CDR3 nucleotides read TGTGCCAGCAGCTTAAGGCAGCTAGATCAGCCCCAGCATTTT. Full variable domain (remainder filled in from reference TRBV7-8 and TRBJ1-5): GAGVSQSPRYKVAKRGQDVALRCDPISGHVSLFWYQQALGQGPEFLTYFQNEAQLDKSGLPSDRFFAERPEGSVSTLKIQRTQQEDSAVYLCASSLRQLDQPQHFGDGTRLSIL.

This clonotype appeared a few times. V and J are TRBV5-1 and TRBJ2-5; the match to TRBD2 covers 12 bases. The CDR3 runs to 16 residues. V dropped 3 bases and J dropped 3; count of bases not matched to a gene: 6. Germline CDR1 SGHRS, CDR2 YFSETQ. The CDR3 DNA follows: TGCGCCAGCAGCTCCGGACTAGCGGGGTGGGAAGAGACCCAGTACTTC. This encodes CASSSGLAGWEETQYF.

This clonotype appeared many times. V is TRBV5-1 and J is TRBJ2-1, with a tentative D call TRBD2 (6 bases). V lost 1 base and J 1 base, leaving 9 bases between the germline ends. The V gene's germline CDR1 is SGHRS and CDR2 YFSETQ. The CDR3 contains 15 residues. CDR3 amino acids: CASSLQGRSYNEQFF. The CDR3 nucleotides are TGCGCCAGCAGCTTGCAAGGGAGGTCCTACAATGAGCAGTTCTTC.

This rearrangement joins TRBV7-3 to TRBJ2-6; TRBD2 is a possible D gene (5 bases). Germline loops: CDR1 SGHTA, CDR2 FQGTGA. V lost 3 bases to trimming and J lost 2 bases, with 8 bases between them. The CDR3 has 15 residues. The CDR3 loop is CASSLRETGANVLTF. The DNA of the CDR3 is TGTGCCAGCAGCTTGAGGGAGACTGGGGCCAACGTCCTGACTTTC.

The V call is TRBV27, the J call TRBJ2-1, with 11 positions matching TRBD1. CDR3 size: 16 residues. The J segment lost 6 bases and the V segment lost 2 bases, leaving 6 bases of the junction unmatched. The germline gives CDR1 MNHEY, CDR2 SMNVEV (reference sequence). CDR3 sequence (DNA): TGTGCCAGCAGTTTAAGAGGGGACAGGGGGGCCAATGAGCAGTTCTTC. Protein product: CASSLRGDRGANEQFF.

The chain recombines TRBV28 with TRBJ2-1, with D hard to call. This CDR3 is built from 17 residues. CDR1 and CDR2 (germline): MDHEN, SYDVKM. With 5 bases removed from V and 2 bases from J, the gap between germline ends came to 19 bases. Here the CDR3 DNA reads TGTGCCAGCAGTACCACTATGGTCCTTCCGCCCTACAATGAGCAGTTCTTC. This encodes CASSTTMVLPPYNEQFF.

The rearrangement links TRBV7-2 to TRBJ2-1, with D perhaps TRBD1 (6 bases). The assigned J gene may be wrong: the sequence end matches TRBJ2-7 better. Germline V gene sequence: CDR1 SGHTA, CDR2 FQGNSA. This CDR3 spans 16 amino acids. Written as DNA, the CDR3 is TGTGCCAGCAGCTTCTACGCAACAGGGAAGTACAATGAGCAGTACTTC. It translates to CASSFYATGKYNEQYF.

This clonotype was counted ten times or more. A single base separates this from a much larger clone, so it may be a read error. V and J are TRBV7-3 and TRBJ2-3; perhaps TRBD2 as D (5 bases). The CDR3 loop spans 14 amino acids. Germline-derived CDR1 and CDR2 are SGHTA and FQGTGA. Deletions cut 6 bases from V and 14 bases from J, with 24 bases between. The CDR3 is CASSLSSYTGELYF. The DNA of the CDR3 is TGTGCCAGCAGTTTATCATCATACACCGGGGAGCTGTATTTT.

The genes are TRBV6-5 and TRBJ2-7; D unresolved. TRBJ2-1 matches the DNA end more closely, so the J call is doubtful. CDR3 length: 11 amino acids. Germline CDR1 reads MNHEY; CDR2 reads SVGAGI. DNA for the CDR3: TGTGCCAGCAGTATCAACAATGAGCAGTTCTTC. Its translation is CASSINNEQFF.

This clonotype was detected a few times. The chain combines TRBV7-6 with TRBJ1-6; D is uncertain. V was pared by 1 base and J by 10 bases, with 2 bases between. Germline V gene data show CDR1 as SGHVS and CDR2 as FNYEAQ. This CDR3 contains 11 residues. The CDR3 sequence is CASSLGSPLHF. CDR3 nucleotides: TGTGCCAGCAGCTTAGGATCACCCCTCCACTTT.

The DNA for the CDR3 is TGTGCCAGCAGCGGGGGACTAGCGGGAGGCGAGACCCAGTACTTC. Protein sequence: CASSGGLAGGETQYF. The V and J genes are TRBV7-6 and TRBJ2-5; 15 bases are a match to TRBD2. The CDR3 sequence is 15 residues long. Unmatched junction bases numbered 3, after V lost 5 bases and J lost 5 bases. Germline values: CDR1 SGHVS, CDR2 FNYEAQ.

This clonotype was recorded a few times. A much bigger clone sits one base away, suggesting this may be a read error. The chain joins TRBV27 to TRBJ2-7; 11 bases match TRBD2. CDR1 and CDR2 from the germline V gene are MNHEY and SMNVEV (reference sequence). This CDR3 spans 15 amino acids. V gave up 2 bases and J gave up 7 bases; unmatched junction bases: 7. The CDR3 bases are TGTGCCAGCAGTTTACTAGCGGGGGGTGTTAATGAGCAGTACTTC. It codes for CASSLLAGGVNEQYF.

The chain links TRBV11-2 to TRBJ2-7, with TRBD2 as a possible D gene (6 bases). The V end was cut by 2 bases, the J end by 5 bases, with 16 bases between. Looked up from germline, CDR1 is SGHAT and CDR2 is FQNNGV. This CDR3 is 15 amino acids long. The CDR3 region is CASSLQAGARHEQYF. CDR3 nucleotides: TGTGCCAGCAGCTTACAAGCGGGTGCCCGCCACGAGCAGTACTTC. Combining the CDR3 with reference TRBV11-2 and TRBJ2-7 gives the whole variable domain EAGVAQSPRYKIIEKRQSVAFWCNPISGHATLYWYQQILGQGPKLLIQFQNNGVVDDSQLPKDRFSAERLKGVDSTLKIQPAKLEDSAVYLCASSLQAGARHEQYFGPGTRLTVT.

The chain recombines TRBV7-3 with TRBJ2-2, with TRBD2 identical over 11 bases. Looked up from germline, CDR1 is SGHTA and CDR2 is FQGTGA. V was clipped by 2 bases and J by 8 bases; unmatched bases: 4. This CDR3 is built from 15 residues. The CDR3 here is CASSLVAGGPGELFF. CDR3 coding DNA: TGTGCCAGCAGCTTAGTAGCGGGGGGGCCTGGGGAGCTGTTTTTT.

This clonotype came up a few times. The rearrangement links TRBV7-9 to TRBJ2-7, with TRBD1 as a possible D gene (5 bases). With 5 bases removed from V and 0 bases from J, the gap between germline ends came to 8 bases. The CDR3 sequence is 13 residues long. Germline CDR1 and CDR2: SEHNR and FQNEAQ (reference sequence). The CDR3 protein is CASSHDSSYEQYF. CDR3 sequence (DNA): TGTGCCAGCAGCCATGACAGCTCCTACGAGCAGTACTTC.

The genes are TRBV12-3 or TRBV12-4 and TRBJ2-1; 10 positions agree with TRBD2. V gave up 5 bases and J gave up 5 bases; unmatched junction bases: 6. This CDR3 has 15 amino acids. The CDR3 loop is CASSLRTSGDNEQFF. The CDR3 DNA reads as TGTGCCAGCAGTCTAAGGACTAGCGGAGACAATGAGCAGTTCTTC.

This clonotype was observed many times. This chain links TRBV12-3 or TRBV12-4 with TRBJ2-2, with D hard to call. This CDR3 is built from 14 residues. V was cut by 3 bases and J by 4 bases, with 9 bases left in between. CDR3 coding DNA: TGTGCCAGCAGTTTTACCGGTCTCACCGGGGAGCTGTTTTTT. Its protein product is CASSFTGLTGELFF.

The CDR3 DNA sequence: TGTGCCAGCAGCCCAGGGACTAGCGGGACCGTGGGAGAGACCCAGTACTTC. It specifies CASSPGTSGTVGETQYF. This chain joins TRBV11-3 and TRBJ2-7; 13 nucleotides match TRBD2. The J call may be wrong; the DNA end is better matched by TRBJ2-5. The CDR3 runs to 17 residues. Germline V gene sequence: CDR1 SGHNT, CDR2 YENEEA.

The chain has TRBV7-8 and TRBJ2-5; 9 positions agree with TRBD2. Gene TRBJ2-7 matches the end of the DNA better, so the J call may be wrong. Germline CDR1 reads SGHVS; CDR2 reads FQNEAQ. The CDR3 runs to 14 residues. CDR3: CASTQTSGSYEQYF. For the CDR3, the DNA is TGTGCCAGCACCCAGACTAGCGGTAGCTACGAGCAGTACTTC.

This clonotype was counted a few times. The chain recombines TRBV6-1 with TRBJ2-2; 7 bases line up with TRBD1. The V and J ends lost 5 bases and 7 bases, in that order; junction bases with no gene match: 1. The germline gives CDR1 MNHNS, CDR2 SASEGT. The CDR3 contains 12 residues. CDR3 amino acids: CASSRQGGELFF. In nucleotides, the CDR3 is TGTGCCAGCAGTCGACAGGGCGGGGAGCTGTTTTTT.

The chain combines TRBV6-5 with TRBJ2-4, with 7 bases matching TRBD1. The J call could be wrong; TRBJ2-5 is a better fit for the DNA end. This CDR3 comprises 15 residues. Per germline, CDR1 MNHEY and CDR2 SVGAGI. For the CDR3, the DNA is TGTGCCAGCAGTTACTACCAGGGGGTCCAAGAGACCCAGTACTTC. It yields the protein CASSYYQGVQETQYF.

This clonotype counts as medium-sized. This chain joins TRBV11-3 and TRBJ2-5; possible D gene TRBD2, 5 bases. Trimming took off 2 bases at V and 4 bases at J, with 8 bases between the two ends. Germline V gene data show CDR1 as SGHNT and CDR2 as YENEEA. The CDR3 consists of 13 residues. CDR3 sequence: CASSLSGRETQYF. DNA of the CDR3: TGTGCCAGCAGCTTATCGGGGAGAGAGACCCAGTACTTC.

Concerning this clonotype: This may arise from a read error, as a much more abundant clone is one base away. This chain joins TRBV11-3 and TRBJ2-4, with 9 positions matching TRBD2. The end of the DNA aligns better with TRBJ2-1, so the J call may be wrong. The CDR3 is 15 residues long. The germline CDR1 and CDR2 sequences are SGHNT and YENEEA. The CDR3 bases are TGTGCCAGCAGCCCCCCTAGCGGGACCTACTACGAGCAGTTCTTC. It translates to CASSPPSGTYYEQFF.

This clonotype was seen ten or more times. The chain couples TRBV28 to TRBJ2-7; tentative D call: TRBD1 (6 bases). Germline values: CDR1 MDHEN, CDR2 SYDVKM. This CDR3 spans 15 amino acids. V lost 6 bases and J lost 3, with 18 bases in between. The chain's CDR3 is CASRTDSVHFYEQYF. The CDR3 nucleotides are TGTGCCAGCAGAACGGACAGTGTACATTTCTACGAGCAGTACTTC.

This clonotype was counted ten times or more. This may be a read error, as it is one base from a much larger clone. CDR3 sequence reads: CASTPVKSSYNEQYF. The CDR3 DNA reads TGCGCCAGCACCCCGGTGAAGAGCTCCTACAATGAGCAGTACTTC. This rearrangement joins TRBV5-1 to TRBJ2-1; D ambiguous. The DNA end is more similar to TRBJ2-7, so the J call may be wrong. Germline values: CDR1 SGHRS, CDR2 YFSETQ. The CDR3 extends over 15 amino acids.

Within the sample, this clonotype is medium-sized. This rearrangement joins TRBV7-2 to TRBJ1-4; D is unresolved. This CDR3 is 18 amino acids long. Germline assignment: CDR1 SGHTA and CDR2 FQGNSA. The V end lost 4 bases, the J end lost 0 bases, and 18 bases lay between the germline ends. CDR3 DNA sequence: TGTGCCAGCAGCTCCACCCGCTACATATTTGCAACTAATGAAAAACTGTTTTTT. Its translation is CASSSTRYIFATNEKLFF.

DNA of the CDR3: TGTGCCAGCAGTTCCCCGACCCTTAACTCCTACGAGCAGTACTTC. Residues: CASSSPTLNSYEQYF. The rearrangement links TRBV6-1 to TRBJ2-3; D is undetermined. The J call may be wrong; the DNA end is better matched by TRBJ2-7. In germline, CDR1 is MNHNS, CDR2 SASEGT. CDR3 size: 15 residues.